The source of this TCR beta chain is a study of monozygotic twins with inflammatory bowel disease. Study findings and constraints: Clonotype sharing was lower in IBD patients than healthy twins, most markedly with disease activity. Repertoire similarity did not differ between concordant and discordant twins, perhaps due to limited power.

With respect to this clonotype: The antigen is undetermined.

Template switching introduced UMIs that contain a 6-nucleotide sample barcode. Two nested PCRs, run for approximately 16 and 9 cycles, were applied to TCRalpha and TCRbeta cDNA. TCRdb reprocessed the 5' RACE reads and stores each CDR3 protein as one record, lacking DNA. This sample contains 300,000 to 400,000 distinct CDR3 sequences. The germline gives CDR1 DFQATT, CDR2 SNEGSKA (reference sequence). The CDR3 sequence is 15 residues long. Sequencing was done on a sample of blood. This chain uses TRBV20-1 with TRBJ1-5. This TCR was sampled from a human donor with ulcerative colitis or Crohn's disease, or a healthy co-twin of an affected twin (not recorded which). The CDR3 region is CSARVSKLSNQPQHF.